One and the same sample provided the 3 T cell receptor beta chains below, sequenced in a study of blood T cell repertoires in COVID-19. Libraries were prepared by immunoSEQ multiplex PCR; TCRdb keeps only in-frame clonotypes and omits some of them. The data contain about 110,000 clones, around 87% of them singletons. Material for sequencing was peripheral blood. The receptors were sampled from a woman of 80 years or more with acute or convalescent COVID-19.

The chain's CDR3 is CASSSLGRGNEKLFF. The CDR3 bases are TGTGCCAGCAGTTCCCTGGGCAGGGGGAACGAAAAACTGTTTTTT. The genes are TRBV27 and TRBJ1-4; TRBD1 agrees at 7 bases. V was clipped by 4 bases and J by 8 bases; unmatched bases: 10. From germline, CDR1 is MNHEY and CDR2 SMNVEV (reference sequence). This CDR3 is 15 amino acids long.

The genes are TRBV18 and TRBJ2-3, with D possibly TRBD1 on 6 matching bases. Germline V gene lookup returns CDR1 KGHSH and CDR2 LQKENI. Deletions cut 3 bases from V and 3 bases from J, with 10 bases between. The CDR3 sequence is 14 residues long. In nucleotides, the CDR3 is TGTGCCAGCTCACCTGGACAGTTTACAGATACGCAGTATTTT. Its protein product is CASSPGQFTDTQYF.

The chain recombines TRBV10-1 with TRBJ1-5; maybe TRBD1 (5 bases). This CDR3 contains 14 residues. V lost 8 bases, J lost 4 bases, and 15 bases lay in between. CDR1 is WNHNN, CDR2 SYGVQD, per germline (reference sequence). The CDR3, as DNA: TGCGCCAGCCGATGGGGGGGGAGGAATCAGCCCCAGCATTTT. It translates to CASRWGGRNQPQHF.